The rows below give T cell receptor beta chains drawn from one sample of a study of shared clonotypes between healthy human individuals. Sequenced by immunoSEQ multiplex PCR; TCRdb stores in-frame clones only, minus some. The sample lists roughly 2.2 million clones, 85% to 95% occurring once. Sequencing was performed on naive CD4+ T cells from PBMCs. The receptors stem from a man aged 18 to 30 in good health. Some clones in this sample may be carry-over from other donors' samples. CDR3s include the opening cysteine and the closing phenylalanine or tryptophan. D genes are given only for firm matches. A clone size is listed for some rows: how often the clone was seen (once, few, many), or a class if it is expanded.

d_call | j_call | v_call | clone_size | cdr3_aa | cdr3_nt
TRBD2 | TRBJ2-1 | TRBV7-2 | . | CASSARGLAGVDNEQFF | TGTGCCAGCAGCGCACGTGGTCTAGCGGGAGTAGACAATGAGCAGTTCTTC
. | TRBJ2-1 | TRBV6-4 | . | CARHSRCSSYNEQFF | TGTGCCAGGCACTCCCGATGTAGCTCCTACAATGAGCAGTTCTTC
. | TRBJ1-1 | TRBV9 | . | CASSVQGQMNTEAFF | TGTGCCAGCAGCGTCCAAGGACAGATGAACACTGAAGCTTTCTTT
. | TRBJ1-5 | TRBV28 | . | CASIRGALSNQPQHF | TGTGCCAGCATCAGAGGGGCTTTGAGCAATCAGCCCCAGCATTTT
TRBD2 | TRBJ2-5 | TRBV28 | . | CASSRAGGPVETQYF | TGTGCCAGCAGTAGGGCGGGAGGGCCGGTGGAGACCCAGTACTTC
. | TRBJ1-5 | TRBV28 | . | CASTTEGKEGQPQHF | TGTGCCAGCACCACGGAAGGGAAAGAGGGTCAGCCCCAGCATTTT
TRBD1 | TRBJ2-4 | TRBV19 | . | CASSIAAGGWDIQYF | TGTGCCAGTAGTATAGCCGCAGGGGGTTGGGACATTCAGTACTTC
. | TRBJ2-1 | TRBV28 | . | CASSFPNGNEQFF | TGTGCCAGCAGTTTCCCCAATGGTAATGAGCAGTTCTTC
TRBD2 | TRBJ2-3 | TRBV5-4 | . | CASSSPTGTSGNTDTQYF | TGTGCCAGCAGCTCCCCCACCGGGACTAGCGGGAACACAGATACGCAGTATTTT
. | TRBJ2-7 | TRBV28 | . | CASRTSTLWQSEQYF | TGTGCCAGCAGAACTTCGACATTGTGGCAGAGTGAGCAGTACTTC
. | TRBJ1-2 | TRBV18 | . | CASSPTAGALGYTF | TGTGCCAGCTCACCAACGGCAGGGGCCCTTGGCTACACCTTC
. | TRBJ1-2 | TRBV19 | . | CASSIRGRDYGYTF | TGTGCCAGTAGTATTCGGGGCAGGGACTATGGCTACACCTTC
TRBD1 | TRBJ1-5 | TRBV19 | . | CASSIDQSGDRVNQPQHF | TGTGCCAGTAGTATAGATCAAAGCGGGGACAGGGTCAATCAGCCCCAGCATTTT
. | TRBJ2-7 | TRBV5-6 | . | CASSRGQNYEQYF | TGTGCCAGCAGTCGAGGACAGAACTACGAGCAGTACTTC
. | TRBJ1-1 | TRBV7-6 | once | CASSLISGNTEAFF | TGTGCCAGCAGCTTAATTTCTGGGAACACTGAAGCTTTCTTT
. | TRBJ1-5 | TRBV29-1 | . | CSAMDHLGTQHF | TGCAGCGCCATGGACCACCTTGGAACCCAGCATTTT
. | TRBJ2-1 | TRBV7-2 | . | CASRRGRAVNEQFF | TGTGCCAGCCGGAGGGGGAGGGCCGTCAATGAGCAGTTCTTC
TRBD1 | TRBJ2-7 | TRBV18 | . | CASSPPGTGGGEQYF | TGTGCCAGCTCACCCCCCGGGACAGGGGGTGGCGAGCAGTACTTC
. | TRBJ2-5 | TRBV5-1 | . | CASSSGSQETQYF | TGCGCCAGCAGCTCTGGCTCCCAAGAGACCCAGTACTTC
. | TRBJ1-3 | TRBV9 | . | CASSVSSTSGNTIYF | TGTGCCAGCAGCGTGTCCAGCACCTCTGGAAACACCATATATTTT
TRBD2 | TRBJ2-3 | TRBV9 | . | CASSVGSGREGDTQYF | TGTGCCAGCAGCGTAGGGTCAGGGCGGGAGGGGGATACGCAGTATTTT
. | TRBJ2-1 | TRBV9 | . | CASSVAPSVYNEQFF | TGTGCCAGCAGCGTAGCTCCTAGCGTTTACAATGAGCAGTTCTTC
. | TRBJ2-7 | TRBV6-5 | . | CASSYSGRAPRGEQYF | TGTGCCAGCAGTTACTCGGGAAGGGCGCCGAGAGGCGAGCAGTACTTC
. | TRBJ1-2 | TRBV15 | . | CATSRDQGLQNYGYTF | TGTGCCACCAGCAGAGACCAGGGTCTTCAGAACTATGGCTACACCTTC
TRBD1 | TRBJ2-2 | TRBV9 | . | CASRPGQGNTGELFF | TGTGCCAGCAGGCCGGGACAGGGGAACACCGGGGAGCTGTTTTTT
. | TRBJ2-4 | TRBV7-8 | . | CATSFYRGDKNIQYF | TGTGCCACAAGCTTTTACAGAGGGGACAAAAACATTCAGTACTTC
. | TRBJ2-1 | TRBV6-1 | . | CASTPRPTSYNEQFF | TGTGCCAGCACCCCCCGGCCAACGTCCTACAATGAGCAGTTCTTC
TRBD2 | TRBJ2-7 | TRBV6-5 | . | CASRWGLAGYEQYF | TGTGCCAGCAGGTGGGGACTAGCGGGCTACGAGCAGTACTTC
. | TRBJ1-1 | TRBV15 | . | CATSRVFRNIEAFF | TGTGCCACCAGCAGAGTTTTCAGGAACATTGAAGCTTTCTTT
TRBD1 | TRBJ1-4 | TRBV18 | . | CASSQGQVDNEKLFF | TGTGCCAGCTCACAGGGACAGGTCGATAATGAAAAACTGTTTTTT
. | TRBJ2-5 | TRBV11-2 | . | CASSLRRGVIQETQYF | TGTGCCAGCAGCTTAAGGCGGGGAGTGATACAAGAGACCCAGTACTTC
TRBD1 | TRBJ1-3 | TRBV15 | . | CATSRLGTGTGNTIYF | TGTGCCACCAGCAGGCTCGGGACAGGGACTGGAAACACCATATATTTT
. | TRBJ1-3 | TRBV5-1 | . | CASSFWGASGNTIYF | TGCGCCAGCAGCTTCTGGGGGGCCTCTGGAAACACCATATATTTT
TRBD2 | TRBJ2-7 | TRBV4-2 | . | CASSQGTSGYEQYF | TGTGCCAGCAGCCAAGGGACTAGCGGGTACGAGCAGTACTTC
. | TRBJ2-7 | TRBV9 | . | CASSVEGGVHEQYF | TGTGCCAGCAGCGTAGAAGGTGGGGTCCACGAGCAGTACTTC
. | TRBJ2-7 | TRBV6-1 | . | CASSEDMWVGYEQYF | TGTGCCAGCAGTGAGGATATGTGGGTAGGGTACGAGCAGTACTTC
. | TRBJ2-3 | TRBV7-8 | once | CASSLGKGTLTDTQYF | TGTGCCAGCAGCTTAGGGAAGGGGACTCTCACAGATACGCAGTATTTT
TRBD2 | TRBJ2-7 | TRBV11-2 | . | CASSLDLTSGNSYEQYF | TGTGCCAGCAGCTTAGATCTCACTAGCGGGAACTCCTACGAGCAGTACTTC
TRBD1 | TRBJ1-5 | TRBV6-1 | . | CASISGQVYNQPQHF | TGTGCCAGCATATCGGGACAGGTTTACAATCAGCCCCAGCATTTT
. | TRBJ2-4 | TRBV18 | once | CASSLGQTIAKNIQYF | TGTGCCAGCTCACTAGGACAGACCATAGCCAAAAACATTCAGTACTTC
. | TRBJ2-7 | TRBV5-1 | . | CASSPTPDSYEQYF | TGCGCCAGCAGCCCGACCCCGGACAGCTACGAGCAGTACTTC
TRBD1 | TRBJ1-1 | TRBV5-4 | . | CASSLGVWGQGPTEAFF | TGTGCCAGCAGCTTGGGTGTGTGGGGACAGGGCCCCACTGAAGCTTTCTTT
TRBD1 | TRBJ2-7 | TRBV7-2 | . | CASSLAGTGVQYF | TGTGCCAGCAGCTTAGCAGGGACAGGCGTGCAGTACTTC
. | TRBJ2-6 | TRBV19 | . | CASGETVSGANVLTF | TGTGCCAGCGGGGAGACAGTCTCGGGGGCCAACGTCCTGACTTTC
. | TRBJ2-3 | TRBV9 | . | CASSVGAVASTDTQYF | TGTGCCAGCAGCGTAGGGGCGGTGGCTAGCACAGATACGCAGTATTTT
. | TRBJ2-7 | TRBV15 | . | CATSRPGQKQYF | TGTGCCACCAGCAGGCCCGGACAGAAGCAGTACTTC
. | TRBJ1-1 | TRBV28 | . | CASSFRALNTEAFF | TGTGCCAGCAGTTTCAGGGCTTTGAACACTGAAGCTTTCTTT
. | TRBJ2-7 | TRBV5-1 | . | CASSPRTVGEVHEQYF | TGCGCCAGCAGCCCAAGGACAGTGGGGGAAGTCCACGAGCAGTACTTC
TRBD1 | TRBJ1-1 | TRBV6-1 | . | CASRQGQGNTEAFF | TGTGCCAGCAGACAAGGACAGGGGAACACTGAAGCTTTCTTT
. | TRBJ2-1 | TRBV5-1 | . | CASSPGQNYNEQFF | TGCGCCAGCAGCCCAGGACAAAACTACAATGAGCAGTTCTTC
. | TRBJ1-2 | TRBV6-1 | . | CASSEPRGPSGYTF | TGTGCCAGCAGTGAGCCCAGGGGACCCTCTGGCTACACCTTC
. | TRBJ1-2 | TRBV9 | . | CASSRRPAGDTNYGYTF | TGTGCCAGCAGCAGAAGACCCGCGGGGGATACTAACTATGGCTACACCTTC
. | TRBJ2-6 | TRBV5-1 | . | CASGHPAVGDPTGFGQSGANVLTF | TGCGCCAGCGGTCACCCGGCGGTGGGGGATCCTACGGGTTTCGGGCAGTCTGGGGCCAACGTCCTGACTTTC